This entry lists 31 T cell receptor beta chains sequenced from one sample in a study of Ad26.COV2.S vaccination and SARS-CoV-2 variants. Produced via immunoSEQ multiplex PCR; TCRdb's table is partial and in-frame only. The sample holds about 680,000 clones, 89% seen once. The treatment is: around 19 received Ad26.COV2.S at low or high dose, single or two shots; five or six received placebo; per-sample allocation not given. It was on day 63 after the first vaccine or placebo injection that samples were taken. The input for sequencing was peripheral blood, taken in a trial of Ad26.COV2.S vaccine versus placebo. The receptors here all came from a person aged 18-65 years who received the Ad26.COV2.S COVID-19 vaccine or a placebo.

V and J are TRBV4-2 and TRBJ2-1; TRBD1 agrees at 8 bases. After removal of 0 bases from V and 7 bases from J, the junction contained 2 bases not matched to a gene. Germline loops: CDR1 LGHNA, CDR2 YNFKEQ. The CDR3 has 14 amino acids. The CDR3 DNA follows: TGTGCCAGCAGCCAAGACAGGGGGCCAAATGAGCAGTTCTTC. Translating gives CASSQDRGPNEQFF.

This clone appeared many times. Different DNA sequences within this sample yield the same CDR3. This chain joins TRBV19 and TRBJ2-1; 9 bases fit TRBD2. This CDR3 spans 15 amino acids. J was trimmed by 6 bases and V by 2 bases; bases with no gene match: 5. Germline CDR1 LNHDA, CDR2 SQIVND (reference sequence). The CDR3 is CASSISAGGPNEQFF. The CDR3 nucleotides are TGTGCCAGTAGTATAAGTGCGGGAGGGCCCAATGAGCAGTTCTTC.

This rearrangement joins TRBV18 to TRBJ2-3; 7 positions agree with TRBD1. J lost 4 bases, V lost 5 bases, and 6 bases had no gene match. The germline V gene encodes CDR1 KGHSH and CDR2 LQKENI. This CDR3 comprises 14 residues. The CDR3 region is CASSTRQGADTQYF. Written as DNA, the CDR3 is TGTGCCAGCTCAACCCGACAGGGCGCAGATACGCAGTATTTT.

The chain employs TRBV27 and TRBJ2-3; 9 bases match TRBD2. Germline V CDR1 and CDR2: MNHEY, SMNVEV (reference sequence). V lost 3 bases, J lost 0 bases, and 1 base stayed unmatched. The CDR3 loop spans 15 amino acids. The CDR3 DNA reads as TGTGCCAGCAGTTTTACTAGCGGGAGCACAGATACGCAGTATTTT. Amino acid sequence: CASSFTSGSTDTQYF.

A single count supports this clone. V is TRBV29-1 and J is TRBJ1-4, with a possible D match to TRBD1 (6 bases). V was pared by 6 bases and J by 4 bases, with 15 bases between. Germline V lookup: CDR1 SQVTM, CDR2 ANQGSEA. The CDR3 is 14 amino acids. The CDR3 sequence is CSVGTGFGNEKLFF. CDR3 bases: TGCAGCGTCGGAACAGGGTTTGGTAATGAAAAACTGTTTTTT.

The chain links TRBV24-1 to TRBJ1-1, with 10 nucleotides matching TRBD1. The J segment lost 3 bases and the V segment lost 11 bases, leaving 8 bases of the junction unmatched. The CDR3 runs 14 residues. In germline, CDR1 is KGHDR, CDR2 SFDVKD. This CDR3 reads CARGTGAGDTEAFF. CDR3 DNA: TGTGCCAGAGGGACAGGGGCTGGGGACACTGAAGCTTTCTTT.

In its sample, this clone was seen a few times. V gene TRBV15 combines with J gene TRBJ2-7; 7 bases align to TRBD2. Unmatched junction bases numbered 12, after V lost 4 bases and J lost 0 bases. The CDR3 extends over 17 amino acids. Germline V gives CDR1 LNHNV, CDR2 YYDKDF (reference sequence). The CDR3 DNA reads TGTGCCACCAGCAAGGGGAAGGCTAGCGGCATCTCCTACGAGCAGTACTTC. This sequence encodes CATSKGKASGISYEQYF.

The V gene is TRBV5-1, the J gene TRBJ1-1, with a possible D match to TRBD1 (5 bases). Germline V gives CDR1 SGHRS, CDR2 YFSETQ. Trimming shortened V by 7 bases and J by 0 bases, and 10 bases separated the two germline ends. The CDR3 is 13 residues long. CDR3: CASSGTVNTEAFF. CDR3 sequence (DNA): TGCGCCAGCTCTGGGACGGTGAACACTGAAGCTTTCTTT. Variable domain in full (rest from reference TRBV5-1 and TRBJ1-1): KAGVTQTPRYLIKTRGQQVTLSCSPISGHRSVSWYQQTPGQGLQFLFEYFSETQRNKGNFPGRFSGRQFSNSRSEMNVSTLELGDSALYLCASSGTVNTEAFFGQGTRLTVV.

On this clone itself: At the DNA level, this CDR3 is encoded by other sequences in the same sample as well. This chain joins TRBV27 and TRBJ2-7; D is uncertain. Trimming cost V 5 bases and J 0 bases, with 11 bases left between them. CDR3 length: 14 amino acids. Looked up from germline, CDR1 is MNHEY and CDR2 is SMNVEV (reference sequence). The CDR3 loop reads CASSLGLSSYEQYF. Written as DNA, the CDR3 is TGTGCCAGCAGTCTTGGGTTGAGCTCCTACGAGCAGTACTTC.

The chain links TRBV29-1 to TRBJ1-3; D call uncertain. CDR1 is SQVTM, CDR2 ANQGSEA, per germline. The CDR3 spans 13 residues. Trimming removed 3 bases at V and 1 base at J, with 7 bases between. This CDR3 reads CSVEVWSGNTIYF. The CDR3 nucleotides read TGCAGCGTTGAGGTGTGGTCTGGAAACACCATATATTTT.

As concerns this clone: This CDR3 is also generated by other DNA sequences in the sample. This chain links TRBV29-1 with TRBJ1-6; D is possibly TRBD1 (6 bases). The CDR3 extends over 14 amino acids. Germline V gives CDR1 SQVTM, CDR2 ANQGSEA. V was trimmed by 5 bases and J by 12 bases, leaving 20 bases between them. Written as DNA, the CDR3 is TGCAGCGTTCACCGCCAAGGGGGGTATCTACCCCTCCACTTT. Translated: CSVHRQGGYLPLHF.

The genes are TRBV5-1 and TRBJ1-3; TRBD1 is a possible D gene (6 bases). Between the trimmed V and J ends, which lost 4 bases and 0 bases, there was a span of 17 bases. Looked up from germline, CDR1 is SGHRS and CDR2 is YFSETQ. The CDR3 extends over 17 amino acids. The CDR3, as DNA: TGCGCCAGCAGCGTCCCGGACAGTGGTTACTCTGGAAACACCATATATTTT. The encoded protein is CASSVPDSGYSGNTIYF.

The gene calls are TRBV18 and TRBJ2-1; no reliable D call. V lost 5 bases and J lost 13, with 21 bases in between. This CDR3 is 14 amino acids long. In germline, CDR1 is KGHSH, CDR2 LQKENI. The CDR3 DNA sequence: TGTGCCAGCTCATCTCCGGGCTCCCCCCCGATTCAGTTCTTC. Translated: CASSSPGSPPIQFF. Looking up the rest from reference TRBV18 and TRBJ2-1 gives the full variable domain: NAGVMQNPRHLVRRRGQEARLRCSPMKGHSHVYWYRQLPEEGLKFMVYLQKENIIDESGMPKERFSAEFPKEGPSILRIQQVVRGDSAAYFCASSSPGSPPIQFFGPGTRLTVL.

V gene TRBV27 combines with J gene TRBJ1-1; tentatively, D is TRBD1 (5 bases). The V and J ends lost 5 bases and 0 bases respectively, with 10 bases between them. Germline V gene sequence: CDR1 MNHEY, CDR2 SMNVEV (reference sequence). The CDR3 sequence is 14 residues long. CDR3 coding DNA: TGTGCCAGCAGTCCAGGGTCTATGAACACTGAAGCTTTCTTT. This encodes CASSPGSMNTEAFF.

The chain recombines TRBV6-5 with TRBJ1-2; no firm D call. V lost 2 bases, J lost 0 bases, and 7 bases lay in between. The CDR3 sequence is 14 residues long. Germline CDR1 is MNHEY and CDR2 is SVGAGI. CDR3 in amino acids: CASSYGSTNYGYTF. Here the CDR3 DNA reads TGTGCCAGCAGTTACGGCAGTACTAACTATGGCTACACCTTC.

J is TRBJ2-7 and V is TRBV6-5, with D maybe TRBD2 (5 bases). Germline V gene lookup returns CDR1 MNHEY and CDR2 SVGAGI. The CDR3 length is 14 residues. Deletions cut 5 bases from V and 2 bases from J, with 13 bases between. The chain's CDR3 is CASSKEIGAYEQYF. The CDR3 bases are TGTGCCAGCAGTAAGGAGATCGGGGCCTACGAGCAGTACTTC.

This chain joins TRBV27 and TRBJ2-7; no clear D gene. Germline CDR1 and CDR2: MNHEY and SMNVEV (reference sequence). CDR3 size: 12 residues. V lost 3 bases, J lost 7 bases, and 10 bases lay in between. The CDR3 protein is CASSFPGLEQYF. The CDR3 bases are TGTGCCAGCAGTTTTCCGGGTTTAGAGCAGTACTTC.

The chain couples TRBV19 to TRBJ2-4; 7 nucleotides align to TRBD1. The CDR3 length is 16 residues. The V gene end was trimmed by 1 base and the J gene end by 8 bases; junction bases not matched to a gene: 11. Germline V gives CDR1 LNHDA, CDR2 SQIVND (reference sequence). The CDR3 loop reads CASSIGLGQTFDIQYF. DNA of the CDR3: TGTGCCAGTAGTATAGGCCTGGGACAGACCTTCGACATTCAGTACTTC.

This clone showed up just once. V gene TRBV5-4 combines with J gene TRBJ1-4; D perhaps matches TRBD1 (6 bases). V was cut by 0 bases and J by 5 bases, with 11 bases left in between. Looked up from germline, CDR1 is SGHNT and CDR2 is YYREEE (reference sequence). The CDR3 is made up of 15 amino acids. CDR3 coding DNA: TGTGCCAGCAGCTTGGGCGGACAGCCCAATGAAAAACTGTTTTTT. It translates to CASSLGGQPNEKLFF.

The chain has TRBV28 and TRBJ2-1; D might be TRBD2 (5 bases). This CDR3 contains 15 residues. V dropped 6 bases and J dropped 0 bases, with 12 bases sitting between them. Per the germline V gene, CDR1 is MDHEN and CDR2 is SYDVKM. CDR3 sequence: CASSPPTSSYNEQFF. The CDR3, as DNA: TGTGCCAGCAGCCCACCCACTAGCTCCTACAATGAGCAGTTCTTC.

The CDR3 loop is CASSLAGSSFGNTIYF. DNA of the CDR3: TGCGCCAGCAGCTTGGCGGGGAGTAGTTTTGGAAACACCATATATTTT. The chain is built from TRBV5-1 and TRBJ1-3; D gene uncertain. V was cut by 0 bases and J by 3 bases, with 13 bases left in between. Per the germline V gene, CDR1 is SGHRS and CDR2 is YFSETQ. The CDR3 is made up of 16 amino acids.

The chain is built from TRBV12-2 and TRBJ2-7; TRBD2 reflects the table's D call only, with no check against the DNA. TRBV12-2 is reported as a pseudogene. This CDR3 spans 16 amino acids. The CDR3 DNA is TGTGCAAGTCGCTCCCTTCCGGGGAGGGAAATTTACGAGCAGTACTTC. Translating gives CASRSLPGREIYEQYF.

This chain uses TRBV6-5 with TRBJ2-5; TRBD2 agrees at 7 bases. The germline V gene has CDR1 MNHEY and CDR2 SVGAGI. This CDR3 is built from 14 residues. With V trimmed by 7 bases and J by 5 bases, 10 bases remained unmatched. Here the CDR3 reads CASTWGEGRETQYF. DNA for the CDR3: TGTGCCAGCACCTGGGGGGAGGGGCGGGAGACCCAGTACTTC.

The chain carries TRBV10-3 and TRBJ2-5, with 10 bases fitting TRBD1. Germline assignment: CDR1 ENHRY and CDR2 SYGVKD. V gave up 6 bases and J gave up 4 bases; unmatched junction bases: 2. The CDR3 runs to 13 residues. The CDR3 reads CAIRGTGVETQYF. DNA of the CDR3: TGTGCCATCAGGGGGACAGGGGTAGAGACCCAGTACTTC.

This rearrangement joins TRBV5-1 to TRBJ2-1; unclear D gene. Germline V gene lookup returns CDR1 SGHRS and CDR2 YFSETQ. V was shortened by 0 bases and J by 7 bases, with 11 bases between the two germline ends. The CDR3 covers 14 residues. DNA for the CDR3: TGCGCCAGCAGCTTGGGTGACTCCCGAAATGAGCAGTTCTTC. Its translation: CASSLGDSRNEQFF.

This clone was recorded only once. The chain recombines TRBV11-3 with TRBJ1-5; no clear D gene. CDR1 and CDR2 (germline): SGHNT, YENEEA. V lost 1 base and J lost 6, with 10 bases in between. CDR3 size: 14 residues. The CDR3 sequence: CASSLGGEGQPQHF. In nucleotides, the CDR3 is TGTGCCAGCAGCTTAGGAGGAGAGGGTCAGCCCCAGCATTTT.

This chain links TRBV19 with TRBJ2-7; D possibly matches TRBD1 or TRBD2 (5 bases each). V lost 3 bases and J 7 bases, leaving 19 bases between the germline ends. This CDR3 has 15 residues. Per the germline V gene, CDR1 is LNHDA and CDR2 is SQIVND (reference sequence). CDR3 residues: CASSIGIGAVWEQYF. CDR3 sequence (DNA): TGTGCCAGTAGTATCGGGATCGGGGCAGTATGGGAGCAGTACTTC.

The chain combines TRBV6-5 with TRBJ1-5, with unresolved D. The germline V gene has CDR1 MNHEY and CDR2 SVGAGI. The V end was cut by 7 bases, the J end by 3 bases, with 10 bases between. The CDR3 consists of 13 residues. For the CDR3, the DNA is TGTGCCAGCAAGATAGGCCCCAATCAGCCCCAGCATTTT. Residues: CASKIGPNQPQHF.

The genes are TRBV5-6 and TRBJ2-5, with 7 bases aligning to TRBD1. Germline CDR1 and CDR2: SGHDT and YYEEEE. V was pared by 2 bases and J by 3 bases, with 13 bases of the junction left unmatched. The CDR3 has 17 residues. The CDR3 region is CASSLLSLGQFKETQYF. Here the CDR3 DNA reads TGTGCCAGCAGCTTACTATCCCTGGGACAGTTTAAAGAGACCCAGTACTTC. The full variable domain, in which reference TRBV5-6 and TRBJ2-5 provide the parts outside the CDR3, is DAGVTQSPTHLIKTRGQQVTLRCSPKSGHDTVSWYQQALGQGPQFIFQYYEEEERQRGNFPDRFSGHQFPNYSSELNVNALLLGDSALYLCASSLLSLGQFKETQYFGPGTRLLVL.

V gene TRBV11-3 combines with J gene TRBJ2-1, with 15 bases matching TRBD2. The germline CDR1 and CDR2 sequences are SGHNT and YENEEA. The CDR3 is 16 amino acids. V was clipped by 5 bases and J by 9 bases; unmatched bases: 8. This chain's CDR3 is CASSPGLAGGRGEQFF. The CDR3 bases are TGTGCCAGCAGCCCTGGACTAGCGGGGGGGCGGGGTGAGCAGTTCTTC.

The chain carries TRBV4-1 and TRBJ1-5; D is possibly TRBD1 (5 bases). The CDR3 has 14 amino acids. V was pared by 8 bases and J by 4 bases, with 15 bases between. The germline CDR1 and CDR2 sequences are MGHRA and YSYEKL. CDR3 in DNA: TGCGCCAGCCGCCCGGCAGGGAGTAATCAGCCCCAGCATTTT. This sequence encodes CASRPAGSNQPQHF.